This note documents a single T cell receptor beta chain sequence. This CDR3 comprises 17 residues. Germline assignment: CDR1 MNHEY and CDR2 SMNVEV (reference sequence). The V and J ends lost 2 bases and 1 base, in that order; junction bases with no gene match: 6. Sequencing used immunoSEQ multiplex PCR; TCRdb keeps in-frame clones, though not all of them. The sample contains about 64,000 clones, approximately 95% of which appear only once. This entry is derived from a study of cytomegalovirus exposure and HLA in healthy donors. The sample was PBMCs. This sequence originates from a woman under 30 in good health and CMV-seropositive. The chain employs TRBV27 and TRBJ2-1, with TRBD2 matching 9 bases. CDR3 in amino acids: CASSLVGTSPSYNEQFF. Written as DNA, the CDR3 is TGTGCCAGCAGTTTAGTAGGGACTAGCCCGTCCTACAATGAGCAGTTCTTC.